This section outlines one T cell receptor (beta chain) sequence together with its context. What it recognizes is unknown. Pooled together were second doses at about 4 or about 12 weeks. These data belong to a study of T cell responses to AZD1222 COVID-19 vaccine. This CDR3 comprises 16 residues. V lost 2 bases, J lost 9 bases, and 10 bases stayed unmatched. CDR1 and CDR2 (germline): MRHNA, SNTAGT. Method: immunoSEQ multiplex PCR; TCRdb's copy keeps in-frame clones and lacks some. This table has approximately 120,000 clones, more than 80% appearing once. Broader study findings: Close to half of spike-specific TCRs reportedly recognize unmutated variant regions. Clonal diversity was possibly underestimated; the donors were predominantly white British and more often female.

The sample was peripheral blood, taken 28 days after the second AZD1222 dose. The V call is TRBV6-4, the J call TRBJ2-1, with 10 bases that match TRBD2. This clonotype originated in an adult who received the AZD1222 COVID-19 vaccine. DNA of the CDR3: TGTGCCAGCAGTGACAAGCAGCGGGGGGGGTTTAGTGAGCAGTTCTTC. Translation gives CASSDKQRGGFSEQFF.